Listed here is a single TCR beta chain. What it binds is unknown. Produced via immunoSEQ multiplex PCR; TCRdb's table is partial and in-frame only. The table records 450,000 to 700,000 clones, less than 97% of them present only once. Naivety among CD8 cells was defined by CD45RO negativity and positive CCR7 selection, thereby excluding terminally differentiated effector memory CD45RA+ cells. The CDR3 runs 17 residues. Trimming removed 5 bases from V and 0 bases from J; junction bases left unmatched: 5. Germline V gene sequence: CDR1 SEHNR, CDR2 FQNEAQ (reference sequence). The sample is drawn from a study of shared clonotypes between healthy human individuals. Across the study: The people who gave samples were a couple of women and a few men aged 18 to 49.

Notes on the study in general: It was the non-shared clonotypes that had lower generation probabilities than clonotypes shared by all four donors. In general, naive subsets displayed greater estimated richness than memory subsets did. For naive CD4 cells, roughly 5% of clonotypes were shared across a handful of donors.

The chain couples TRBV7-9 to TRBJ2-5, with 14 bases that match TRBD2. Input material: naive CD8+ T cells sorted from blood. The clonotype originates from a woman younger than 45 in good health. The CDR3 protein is CASSTRTSGRYQETQYF. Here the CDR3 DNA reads TGTGCCAGCAGCACCCGGACTAGCGGGAGGTACCAAGAGACCCAGTACTTC.